The text below deals with one TCR beta chain. This specimen comes from a study of T-cell reconstitution after alpha-beta-depleted transplantation in children. This sample's TCRbeta library carried unique molecular identifier barcodes. TCRdb fed the PCR reads into MiXCR, producing one record per CDR3 protein. The table lists fewer than 120,000 distinct CDR3 sequences, about a tenth of them singletons. Germline CDR1 reads MRHNA; CDR2 reads SNTAGT. The CDR3 covers 15 residues. V lost 6 bases and J lost 3, with 15 bases in between. The origin of this receptor is a human donor who donated a stem cell graft to a child with acute lymphoblastic leukemia. The chain has TRBV6-4 and TRBJ1-5, with a tentative D call TRBD1 (6 bases). The sample consisted of PBMCs from the stem cell graft donor, taken from the stem cell graft. In DNA form, the CDR3 reads TGTGCCAGCAGGGCGGACAGTTCACCCAATCAGCCCCAGCATTTT. It codes for CASRADSSPNQPQHF.